Each of the 2 T cell receptor beta chains below was sequenced from the same sample in a study of T cells in Graves' hyperthyroidism and ophthalmopathy. Template material for amplifying TCR beta CDR3 regions consisted of RNA transcripts. In the first-round RT-PCR of the TCR CDR3, the HTBI primer set was used. Using its own MiXCR run on the multiplex PCR reads, TCRdb lists one record per CDR3 protein. The repertoire consists of some 800,000 distinct CDR3 sequences, with roughly 40% occurring once and the leading ten covering 7% to 10%. The sample consisted of blood. Every receptor here comes from a man aged 18 to 30 with Graves' hyperthyroidism.

This clonotype appeared a few times. The chain couples TRBV3-1 to TRBJ1-4; TRBD1 is a possible D gene (5 bases). CDR1 is LGHDT and CDR2 is YNNKEL in the germline V gene (reference sequence). This CDR3 is built from 14 residues. V was cut by 4 bases and J by 0 bases, with 6 bases left in between. Here the CDR3 reads CASSRRATNEKLFF. The CDR3 nucleotides read TGTGCCAGCAGCCGCAGGGCAACTAATGAAAAACTGTTTTTT.

This clonotype was found many times. The chain couples TRBV7-2 to TRBJ2-7; D remains unclear. The CDR3 has 16 amino acids. CDR1 and CDR2 (germline): SGHTA, FQGNSA. Trimming left V 2 bases short and J 5 bases short, with 19 bases between. For the CDR3, the DNA is TGTGCCAGCAGCTTATGGTCTGGGCCTCGAGGCGACGAGCAGTACTTC. This encodes CASSLWSGPRGDEQYF.